The present entry profiles one TCR beta chain with its context. The PCR had 60 Vbeta and 13 Jbeta primers. Assay: immunoSEQ multiplex PCR; the TCRdb copy retains only in-frame clones and omits some. The sample records about 130,000 clones, approximately 75% being singletons. This record belongs to a study of cytomegalovirus exposure and HLA in healthy donors. The germline CDR1 and CDR2 sequences are MDHEN and SYDVKM. V lost 6 bases, J lost 5 bases, and 22 bases lay in between. This CDR3 contains 16 residues. All donors participated as healthy donors of bone marrow. V is TRBV28 and J is TRBJ1-2; possible D gene TRBD1, 5 bases. The receptor's source is a man aged 45 to 65 in good health and CMV-seropositive. Sequencing was done on a sample of PBMCs. This CDR3 reads CASSTSPPTVPYGYTF. The CDR3 DNA reads TGTGCCAGCAGCACCAGTCCCCCGACAGTGCCGTATGGCTACACCTTC.